This passage covers 23 T cell receptor beta chains from one sample sequenced in a study of blood T cells in healthy people across ages. Sample-barcoded 5' priming and a J-beta primer mix drove a second PCR of roughly 7 to 11 cycles. TCRdb independently ran MiXCR on the 5' RACE reads; one entry per CDR3 protein. The profile covers 1.5 million to 2 million distinct CDR3 sequences, with roughly 49% appearing a single time and 2.1% taken by the ten largest. The sample consisted of blood. These receptors all stem from a woman in her thirties or forties in good health.

This clonotype was observed a handful of times. The chain couples TRBV27 to TRBJ1-5; 8 bases fit TRBD1. CDR1 MNHEY and CDR2 SMNVEV come from the germline V gene (reference sequence). The length of the CDR3 is 14 residues. The ends lost 6 bases at V and 7 bases at J; junction bases unmatched: 8. The CDR3 spells CASREIQGGQPQHF. The CDR3 nucleotides are TGTGCCAGCAGAGAGATACAGGGGGGACAGCCCCAGCATTTT.

The chain is built from TRBV5-1 and TRBJ2-1; TRBD2 aligns across 7 bases. CDR1 is SGHRS and CDR2 is YFSETQ in the germline V gene. Trimming took 4 bases from V and 10 from J; bases not matched to a gene: 23. The CDR3 totals 18 residues. The CDR3 nucleotides read TGCGCCAGCAGCCCCGGGTTCGGGGAGCGGGGTACCATCACGGAGCAGTTCTTC. This gives the protein CASSPGFGERGTITEQFF.

The V gene is TRBV28, the J gene TRBJ2-7; the D gene could be TRBD1 or TRBD2 (5 bases each). This CDR3 spans 14 amino acids. Between the trimmed V and J ends, which lost 1 base and 2 bases, there was a span of 9 bases. The germline V gene encodes CDR1 MDHEN and CDR2 SYDVKM. Written as DNA, the CDR3 is TGTGCCAGCAGTTTATACAGGAGGACCTACGAGCAGTACTTC. Translating gives CASSLYRRTYEQYF.

This clonotype was observed a handful of times. The chain employs TRBV7-2 and TRBJ2-1, with 7 bases that match TRBD2. The CDR3 spans 17 residues. Germline V gene data show CDR1 as SGHTA and CDR2 as FQGNSA. V gave up 1 base and J gave up 8 bases; unmatched junction bases: 14. The CDR3 here is CASSLVFAGVGTHEQFF. CDR3 sequence (DNA): TGTGCCAGCAGCTTAGTATTTGCGGGGGTAGGTACGCATGAGCAGTTCTTC.

The V and J genes are TRBV20-1 and TRBJ1-6; D perhaps matches TRBD1 (5 bases). Germline V lookup: CDR1 DFQATT, CDR2 SNEGSKA (reference sequence). This CDR3 comprises 15 residues. With 6 bases removed from V and 7 bases from J, the gap between germline ends came to 19 bases. CDR3 in amino acids: CSALPRGNRNSPLHF. For the CDR3, the DNA is TGCAGTGCCCTTCCACGGGGCAACCGAAATTCACCCCTCCACTTT.

V usage is TRBV6-6 and J usage is TRBJ1-2; possibly TRBD1 for D (5 bases). Trimming shortened V by 6 bases and J by 6 bases, and 11 bases separated the two germline ends. The germline gives CDR1 MNHNY, CDR2 SVGAGI (reference sequence). The CDR3 consists of 12 residues. As DNA, the CDR3 is TGTGCCAGCAGGAAACAGGAGAATGGCTACACCTTC. Its translation is CASRKQENGYTF.

This chain uses TRBV29-1 with TRBJ2-6; the D gene is possibly TRBD2 (6 bases). The V end was cut by 4 bases, the J end by 2 bases, with 9 bases between. Germline values: CDR1 SQVTM, CDR2 ANQGSEA. This CDR3 comprises 14 residues. In nucleotides, the CDR3 is TGCAGCGTTGCTCGGGGGACTGGGGCCAACGTCCTGACTTTC. It codes for CSVARGTGANVLTF.

With respect to this clonotype: Relative to the germline gene, one junction end is altered; a read error may explain this. The V and J genes are TRBV7-9 and TRBJ1-1; 9 bases are shared with TRBD1. Per germline, CDR1 SEHNR and CDR2 FQNEAQ (reference sequence). The CDR3 has 14 amino acids. CDR3 protein: CASSPDRGNTEAFF. For the CDR3, the DNA is TGCGCCAGCAGCCCGGACAGGGGAAACACTGAAGCTTTCTTT.

This clonotype has more than one count but fewer than ten. This chain links TRBV20-1 with TRBJ2-7; either TRBD1 or TRBD2 may supply D (5 bases each). V lost 4 bases to trimming and J lost 6 bases, with 10 bases between them. Per germline, CDR1 DFQATT and CDR2 SNEGSKA (reference sequence). The CDR3 loop spans 11 amino acids. DNA of the CDR3: TGCAGTGCTACCCTCGGGGCCGAGCAGTACTTC. Amino acid sequence: CSATLGAEQYF.

The chain employs TRBV15 and TRBJ1-1; D perhaps matches TRBD1 (5 bases). CDR3 length equals 16 residues. Deletions cut 0 bases from V and 6 bases from J, with 17 bases between. Germline V gives CDR1 LNHNV, CDR2 YYDKDF (reference sequence). The CDR3 DNA reads TGTGCCACCAGCAGAGATATCGCGGGGGAAGGGGCTGAAGCTTTCTTT. As protein: CATSRDIAGEGAEAFF.

The chain links TRBV20-1 to TRBJ2-5, with 12 nucleotides matching TRBD2. V dropped 5 bases and J dropped 5; count of bases not matched to a gene: 15. This CDR3 region has 17 residues. Germline V gene sequence: CDR1 DFQATT, CDR2 SNEGSKA (reference sequence). CDR3 sequence: CSAPPGASGGALETQYF. The CDR3 bases are TGCAGTGCTCCCCCGGGAGCTAGCGGGGGGGCCTTGGAGACCCAGTACTTC.

This clonotype was seen just once. The J gene is TRBJ2-1, the V gene TRBV3-1; 9 bases are a match to TRBD1. The V gene end was trimmed by 2 bases and the J gene end by 9 bases; junction bases not matched to a gene: 8. CDR3 length equals 15 residues. Germline CDR1 reads LGHDT; CDR2 reads YNNKEL (reference sequence). CDR3 region: CASSQWGQGRGEQFF. CDR3 coding DNA: TGTGCCAGCAGCCAATGGGGACAGGGTCGAGGTGAGCAGTTCTTC.

The chain uses TRBV25-1 and TRBJ2-3; 8 nucleotides line up with TRBD2. This CDR3 is built from 14 residues. Germline V gene sequence: CDR1 MGHDK, CDR2 SYGVNS. The V segment lost 7 bases and the J segment 1 base; nucleotides outside the gene matches: 4. CDR3 protein: CASTERGRTDTQYF. Written as DNA, the CDR3 is TGTGCCAGCACCGAGCGGGGGCGCACAGATACGCAGTATTTT.

The chain employs TRBV9 and TRBJ2-1; 9 bases map to TRBD1. The CDR3 loop spans 18 amino acids. The J segment lost 3 bases and the V segment lost 4 bases, leaving 14 bases of the junction unmatched. The germline gives CDR1 SGDLS, CDR2 YYNGEE. As DNA, the CDR3 is TGTGCCAGCAGCACGCCCAGGACCGGGACAGGGAACTACAATGAGCAGTTCTTC. Its protein is CASSTPRTGTGNYNEQFF.

This clonotype was seen a handful of times. V usage is TRBV20-1 and J usage is TRBJ2-5, with TRBD2 identical over 7 bases. This CDR3 is 15 amino acids long. V shed 6 bases, J shed 0 bases, and the junction held 10 bases outside the gene matches. From germline, CDR1 is DFQATT and CDR2 SNEGSKA (reference sequence). As DNA, the CDR3 is TGCAGTGCAACGACGGGGGGTGGGGACCAAGAGACCCAGTACTTC. Translating it yields CSATTGGGDQETQYF.

This clonotype was counted a few times. The chain has TRBV3-1 and TRBJ2-1; 8 bases align to TRBD2. Germline V gives CDR1 LGHDT, CDR2 YNNKEL (reference sequence). The J segment lost 9 bases and the V segment lost 1 base, leaving 11 bases of the junction unmatched. This CDR3 has 16 amino acids. CDR3 sequence: CASSQVGLAGRAEQFF. The CDR3 nucleotides read TGTGCCAGCAGCCAAGTCGGGCTAGCGGGTAGAGCTGAGCAGTTCTTC.

CDR3 coding DNA: TGTGCCAGCTCTCTCAGGACAGGGATAAATGGCTACACCTTC. Its translation is CASSLRTGINGYTF. The J gene is TRBJ1-2, the V gene TRBV27; TRBD1 aligns across 8 bases. J lost 6 bases, V lost 8 bases, and 11 bases had no gene match. Germline V lookup: CDR1 MNHEY, CDR2 SMNVEV (reference sequence). The CDR3 runs to 14 residues.

This chain uses TRBV28 with TRBJ2-5; 10 nucleotides align to TRBD1. V trimming: 4 bases; J trimming: 4 bases; junction bases outside the gene matches: 12. The CDR3 runs 17 residues. Germline V gives CDR1 MDHEN, CDR2 SYDVKM. The CDR3 nucleotides read TGTGCCAGCAGTTCAACCCGGACAGGGGGAATCCGAGAGACCCAGTACTTC. Translating it yields CASSSTRTGGIRETQYF.

This clonotype was recorded at least ten times. The rearrangement joins TRBV9 to TRBJ2-7, with 10 bases lining up with TRBD1. Germline V gene data show CDR1 as SGDLS and CDR2 as YYNGEE. This CDR3 is built from 12 residues. The J segment lost 7 bases and the V segment lost 3 bases, leaving 1 base of the junction unmatched. CDR3 protein: CASSGTGGEQYF. CDR3 in DNA: TGTGCCAGCAGCGGGACAGGGGGTGAGCAGTACTTC.

Concerning this clonotype itself: The junction shows a germline mismatch at one end, possibly a read error. J is TRBJ2-5 and V is TRBV7-7, with D tentatively TRBD2 (7 bases). Germline V gene sequence: CDR1 SSHAT, CDR2 FNYEAQ (reference sequence). The CDR3 is made up of 15 amino acids. CDR3 sequence: CASSQGGGSEETQYF. The CDR3, as DNA: TGTGCTAGCAGCCAAGGGGGGGGTTCGGAGGAGACCCAGTACTTC.

The chain couples TRBV3-1 to TRBJ1-6; the D is unclear. The CDR3 consists of 15 residues. CDR1 is LGHDT and CDR2 is YNNKEL in the germline V gene (reference sequence). Trimming took off 1 base at V and 10 bases at J, with 14 bases between the two ends. The CDR3 reads CASSQGLFNTSPLHF. In DNA form, the CDR3 reads TGTGCCAGCAGCCAAGGGCTGTTCAATACCTCACCCCTCCACTTT.

Only a few counts were recorded for this clonotype. The V call is TRBV12-3 or TRBV12-4, the J call TRBJ1-1, with a weak D call TRBD1 (6 bases). Trimming took 6 bases from V and 4 from J, leaving 15 bases between them. The CDR3 length is 14 residues. CDR3 sequence reads: CASSLRQGTTEAFF. The CDR3 coding sequence is TGTGCCAGCAGCCTTAGGCAGGGGACCACTGAAGCTTTCTTT.

This clonotype was found once. V is TRBV9 and J is TRBJ1-2; D not resolved. The germline V and J ends were trimmed by 3 bases and 7 bases, with 10 bases remaining between them. CDR3 length: 12 amino acids. The germline V gene encodes CDR1 SGDLS and CDR2 YYNGEE. CDR3 DNA sequence: TGTGCCAGCAGCGGCAGGCCTCCTGGCTACACCTTC. This sequence encodes CASSGRPPGYTF.